This T cell receptor (beta chain) was retrieved from a study of blood T cell repertoires in COVID-19 (dated by TCRdb to 2019 to 2021). Regarding the complete study: Samples from collaborators originated in the United States, Italy and Spain and spanned both the acute and convalescent phases of COVID-19. The material from the prospective study consisted of cDNA or gDNA derived from T cells, B-cell-depleted T cells, or PBMCs. Deeply sampled blood TCRbeta repertoires from subjects exposed to, actively infected with, or recovered from COVID-19 were included in the dataset. The repertoires were released in a freely available public database meant as a resource for research on the immune response to SARS-CoV-2. Samples were obtained from the ongoing ImmuneRACE study (first 160 participants) and from 1,254 subjects provided by 6 global collaborators. Sample metadata almost always included a de-identified subject ID, COVID-19 status, age in years and sex. Where HLA class I and class II types were available, the types were taken from metadata supplied by the sample provider, not from assay-based typing. Summary of the overall study and its limitations: The quantity of clinical and demographic metadata differed by source and by participant and was supplied without curation.

TCRbeta CDR3 regions were amplified from genomic DNA using the immunoSEQ Assay, a bias-controlled multiplex PCR. Per the authors' processing: Nucleated cell counts per sample were estimated from amplification of reference gene primers within the assay. To quantify the absolute abundance of each unique TCRbeta CDR3 rearrangement, sequence reads were collapsed and filtered. For each sample, productive Simpson clonality was calculated by taking the square root of Simpson's diversity index across productive rearrangements. This immuneACCESS table, as held by TCRdb, lists in-frame sequences with V and J called but not all clones. Of the missing ones, under half trace to an unresolved V gene in checked studies; the others have no known cause. The V and J calls and clone size were taken over from that table, and D and trimming were inferred from the DNA. The sample data list under 350,000 clones, and 80% to 90% of these were observed just once. Around 4% of the sample lies in the top ten.

Spanning cysteine to phenylalanine, the CDR3 consists of 15 amino acids. The kept DNA is CDR3 alone, 45 bases in frame from the first base. In the germline V gene, CDR1 corresponds to MNHEY and CDR2 to SVGAGI. Deletion took 8 bases off V and 2 bases off J, with a span of 13 bases between the germline ends. On this clone: It lacks a known antigen. Base qualities were left out, and no much larger clone turns up one base away.

Participants in the prospective study were aged roughly 18 to 100 years, lived in more than 20 United States geographic areas, and enrolled through a virtual design. To assign participants to cohorts, the prospective study relied on clinical history that participants themselves reported in a screening survey and a study questionnaire. Each participant in the prospective study had whole blood, serum and a nasopharyngeal or oropharyngeal swab collected by mobile phlebotomists. Prospective study participants could optionally give additional blood draws and questionnaires over an approximately two-month period. Prospective study blood samples were shipped either frozen or at room temperature before DNA extraction.

Here the chain combines TRBV6-5 and TRBJ2-6, with TRBD1 as a weak D call on 6 bases. Sample: PBMCs or T cells enriched from blood (not recorded which). The TCR was taken from a woman aged 40 to 49 with acute COVID-19. The CDR3 sequence is CASSEGVPGANVLTF. The DNA sequence reads TGTGCCAGCTCCGAGGGGGTGCCTGGGGCCAACGTCCTGACTTTC.